These 28 T cell receptor beta chains originate from one sample sequenced in a study of T and B cells in COVID-19 patients. TRB rearrangements were amplified by multiplex PCR with BIOMED2 TRB-A/B primers. Each CDR3 protein is one row after TCRdb ran MiXCR on the multiplex PCR reads. Of roughly 16,000 distinct CDR3 sequences in the sample, roughly 31% were seen once. Each TRB amplification used roughly 220-550 ng of genomic DNA from blood. Sequenced: blood. The receptors come from a human donor who had recovered from COVID-19.

The rearrangement joins TRBV27 to TRBJ1-3; no clear D gene. The CDR3 extends over 14 amino acids. Trimming stripped 4 bases from V and 0 bases from J, with 7 bases between. Germline CDR1 and CDR2: MNHEY and SMNVEV (reference sequence). This chain's CDR3 is CASSSGYSGNTIYF. In DNA, the CDR3 is TGTGCCAGCAGTTCCGGCTACTCTGGAAACACCATATATTTT.

This clonotype was observed a handful of times. J is TRBJ1-6 and V is TRBV5-1, with a weak D call TRBD1 (5 bases). CDR1 is SGHRS and CDR2 is YFSETQ in the germline V gene. The CDR3 sequence is 14 residues long. V lost 4 bases and J lost 8, with 13 bases in between. The CDR3 nucleotides are TGCGCCAGCAGCCTGCCGGGACTGGATTCACCCCTCCACTTT. This codes for CASSLPGLDSPLHF. The full variable domain, rest sourced from reference TRBV5-1 and TRBJ1-6, is KAGVTQTPRYLIKTRGQQVTLSCSPISGHRSVSWYQQTPGQGLQFLFEYFSETQRNKGNFPGRFSGRQFSNSRSEMNVSTLELGDSALYLCASSLPGLDSPLHFGNGTRLTVT.

By share, this clonotype ranks as medium-sized. V usage is TRBV29-1 and J usage is TRBJ2-3; 11 bases are a match to TRBD1. Per the germline V gene, CDR1 is SQVTM and CDR2 is ANQGSEA. J lost 4 bases, V lost 4 bases, and 13 bases had no gene match. The CDR3 has 17 amino acids. In DNA, the CDR3 is TGCAGCGTTGCCCACCTTCTAGGGGACAGGGGGGCAGATACGCAGTATTTT. This translates into CSVAHLLGDRGADTQYF.

This clonotype is labeled as medium-sized. This rearrangement joins TRBV29-1 to TRBJ1-1; D is undetermined. Trimming left V 4 bases short and J 0 bases short, with 9 bases between. CDR3 length equals 13 residues. CDR1 is SQVTM and CDR2 is ANQGSEA in the germline V gene. This chain's CDR3 is CSVVLMMNTEAFF. CDR3 bases: TGCAGCGTTGTATTGATGATGAACACTGAAGCTTTCTTT.

This clonotype was observed at least ten times. The chain carries TRBV10-3 and TRBJ2-7, with 7 bases matching TRBD2. J was trimmed by 1 base and V by 8 bases; bases with no gene match: 8. Germline assignment: CDR1 ENHRY and CDR2 SYGVKD. The CDR3 consists of 14 residues. CDR3 in amino acids: CAIGTGGGSYEQYF. In nucleotides, the CDR3 is TGTGCCATCGGGACGGGCGGGGGATCCTACGAGCAGTACTTC.

The genes are TRBV27 and TRBJ2-5, with TRBD2 matching 11 bases. The V segment lost 6 bases and the J segment 5 bases; nucleotides outside the gene matches: 11. This CDR3 contains 16 residues. Germline loops: CDR1 MNHEY, CDR2 SMNVEV (reference sequence). CDR3 DNA: TGTGCCAGCAGCCCCATTCTAGCGGGAGGCCGGGAGACCCAGTACTTC. Translation: CASSPILAGGRETQYF.

J is TRBJ2-7 and V is TRBV7-9; unclear D gene. The CDR3 is 15 amino acids. Germline V lookup: CDR1 SEHNR, CDR2 FQNEAQ (reference sequence). The CDR3 sequence is CVRSPRGANSYEQYF. The CDR3 nucleotides read TGTGTCAGAAGCCCCCGAGGCGCCAACTCCTACGAGCAGTACTTC.

This clonotype was picked up a small number of times. CDR3 DNA: TGTGCCAGCAGTTTTAGGGCCGGTCGGGGCAATCAGCCCCAGCATTTT. The encoded protein is CASSFRAGRGNQPQHF. This chain links TRBV12-3 or TRBV12-4 with TRBJ1-5; D is unresolved. The CDR3 totals 16 residues. V shed 3 bases and J shed 2 bases, with 14 bases lying between them.

J is TRBJ1-2 and V is TRBV20-1; TRBD1 might be the D (5 bases). Trimming removed 6 bases at V and 0 bases at J, with 14 bases between. Germline V gene sequence: CDR1 DFQATT, CDR2 SNEGSKA (reference sequence). This CDR3 has 14 amino acids. The CDR3 here is CSAASRDPNYGYTF. The CDR3 region has the DNA TGCAGTGCCGCGTCCAGGGACCCTAACTATGGCTACACCTTC.

The chain links TRBV4-3 to TRBJ2-3; 11 bases match TRBD2. The length of the CDR3 is 17 residues. V was clipped by 2 bases and J by 4 bases; unmatched bases: 8. Germline-derived CDR1 and CDR2 are LGHNA and YSLEER. The CDR3 coding sequence is TGCGCCAGCAGCCAAACCCTAGCGGGAGGCAGGGCAGATACGCAGTATTTT. This codes for CASSQTLAGGRADTQYF.

By proportion, this clonotype is medium-sized. V is TRBV6-5 and J is TRBJ2-5; D gene uncertain. CDR1 and CDR2 (germline): MNHEY, SVGAGI. Trimming removed 2 bases from V and 1 base from J, with 11 bases in between. The length of the CDR3 is 15 residues. The CDR3 DNA follows: TGTGCCAGCAGTTACGACGTCTCAGGCCAAGAGACCCAGTACTTC. It codes for CASSYDVSGQETQYF.

The sample holds a few counts of this clonotype. This chain joins TRBV7-9 and TRBJ2-1, with D possibly being TRBD1 or TRBD2 (6 bases each). Germline assignment: CDR1 SEHNR and CDR2 FQNEAQ (reference sequence). The CDR3 runs to 15 residues. Trimming took 2 bases from V and 1 from J, leaving 9 bases between them. CDR3 protein: CASSLPGASYNEQFF. DNA for the CDR3: TGTGCCAGCAGCTTACCGGGGGCATCCTACAATGAGCAGTTCTTC.

The sample holds a few counts of this clonotype. The chain uses TRBV30 and TRBJ1-3, with 7 nucleotides matching TRBD1. This CDR3 has 16 residues. Germline CDR1 reads GTSNPN; CDR2 reads SVGIG (reference sequence). Trimming removed 3 bases from V and 4 bases from J; junction bases left unmatched: 12. The CDR3 DNA reads TGTGCCTGGAGAGGACAGGTGGAAAGTTGGGGAAACACCATATATTTT. It yields the protein CAWRGQVESWGNTIYF.

The rearrangement links TRBV20-1 to TRBJ2-3; 8 bases align to TRBD2. J was trimmed by 5 bases and V by 0 bases; bases with no gene match: 4. CDR1 is DFQATT and CDR2 is SNEGSKA in the germline V gene (reference sequence). The CDR3 covers 14 residues. The CDR3 reads CSAREAGVRDTQYF. The CDR3 coding sequence is TGCAGTGCTAGAGAAGCGGGGGTTAGAGATACGCAGTATTTT.

The CDR3 nucleotides are TGTGCCAGCACCCCAGGAGGGGTACTCCAAGAGACCCAGTACTTC. As protein: CASTPGGVLQETQYF. The V and J genes are TRBV6-2 or TRBV6-3 and TRBJ2-5; TRBD2 might be the D (6 bases). The ends were cut back, 7 bases at V and 1 base at J, with 16 bases in the middle. Germline V gene data show CDR1 as MNHEY and CDR2 as SVGEGT. This CDR3 is 15 amino acids long.

The chain uses TRBV15 and TRBJ1-3; D is perhaps TRBD1 (6 bases). CDR1 LNHNV and CDR2 YYDKDF come from the germline V gene (reference sequence). The CDR3 sequence is 12 residues long. V lost 6 bases and J lost 8, with 11 bases in between. The CDR3 DNA is TGTGCCACCAGTCCTAGGGGGGACACCATATATTTT. This sequence encodes CATSPRGDTIYF.

This clonotype has a single count. The rearrangement joins TRBV7-4 to TRBJ1-6; D is possibly TRBD1 (6 bases). The CDR3 is made up of 15 amino acids. V gave up 9 bases and J gave up 7 bases, with 19 bases separating them. Per the germline V gene, CDR1 is SGHVT and CDR2 is SQSDAQ. The CDR3 spells CARPQGLGDNSPLHF. In DNA, the CDR3 is TGTGCCAGACCCCAGGGGCTGGGGGACAATTCACCCCTCCACTTT.

V and J are TRBV27 and TRBJ1-1, with 7 bases aligning to TRBD1. CDR1 and CDR2 from the germline V gene are MNHEY and SMNVEV (reference sequence). The length of the CDR3 is 13 residues. Trimming at V came to 4 bases and at J to 5 bases, leaving 4 bases not matched to a gene. The CDR3 bases are TGTGCCAGCAGTTCAGGGGGGCTAACTGAAGCTTTCTTT. Amino acid sequence: CASSSGGLTEAFF.

This sequence joins TRBV14 and TRBJ2-7; 7 nucleotides match TRBD2. This CDR3 is 15 amino acids long. Germline trimming cut 0 bases from V and 3 bases from J; bases unmatched to any gene: 5. Germline lookup yields CDR1 SGHDN and CDR2 FVKESK. The CDR3, as DNA: TGTGCCAGCAGCCAAGATCGGAGCGGGGTCTACGAGCAGTACTTC. This encodes CASSQDRSGVYEQYF.

The V and J genes are TRBV20-1 and TRBJ2-1, with TRBD2 matching 9 bases. From germline, CDR1 is DFQATT and CDR2 SNEGSKA (reference sequence). This CDR3 has 13 amino acids. Unmatched junction bases numbered 3, after V lost 2 bases and J lost 7 bases. This chain's CDR3 is CSARPGLANEQFF. The DNA of the CDR3 is TGCAGTGCTAGACCGGGACTAGCTAATGAGCAGTTCTTC.

This clonotype qualifies as medium-sized. The chain links TRBV29-1 to TRBJ2-2, with 10 bases identical to TRBD1. CDR3 length: 15 residues. V lost 4 bases to trimming and J lost 7 bases; unmatched junction nucleotides: 9. From germline, CDR1 is SQVTM and CDR2 ANQGSEA. For the CDR3, the DNA is TGCAGCGTTGCCCGGACAGGGGGAGTGAGCGGGGAGCTGTTTTTT. The encoded protein is CSVARTGGVSGELFF.

Concerning this clonotype itself: A read error may explain this, as a much larger clone is one base away. The rearrangement links TRBV24-1 to TRBJ2-2; 9 bases align to TRBD1. This CDR3 contains 16 residues. The germline CDR1 and CDR2 sequences are KGHDR and SFDVKD. The CDR3, as DNA: TGTGGCACCAGTGATACTCGGACAGGGGACACCGGGGAGCTGTTTTTT. It codes for CGTSDTRTGDTGELFF.

Note on this clonotype: The junction and the germline gene differ at one end; a read error may be behind it. The V call is TRBV11-3, the J call TRBJ2-1, with TRBD1 matching over 9 bases. The CDR3 length is 11 residues. Germline values: CDR1 SGHNT, CDR2 YENEEA. The DNA for the CDR3 is TGTGCCAGCAGCTCTCGGGACAGGGCGTACTTC. As protein: CASSSRDRAYF.

The chain carries TRBV7-4 and TRBJ2-7, with D perhaps matching TRBD1 (6 bases). Germline assignment: CDR1 SGHVT and CDR2 SQSDAQ. The CDR3 contains 13 residues. V lost 3 bases to trimming and J lost 3 bases, with 9 bases between them. CDR3: CASSFGQLYEQYF. In nucleotides, the CDR3 is TGTGCCAGCAGCTTTGGACAGCTCTACGAGCAGTACTTC.

By share, this clonotype ranks as medium-sized (0.01 to 0.1%). The CDR3, as DNA: TGTGCCAGCAGGTTTAGCGGGGTGGGGGGCAATGAGCAGTTCTTC. Residues: CASRFSGVGGNEQFF. The chain joins TRBV27 to TRBJ2-1; 8 bases map to TRBD2. Per germline, CDR1 MNHEY and CDR2 SMNVEV (reference sequence). The CDR3 is 15 residues long. J gave up 6 bases and V 6 bases, and 10 bases lay outside the gene matches.

By share, this clonotype counts as medium-sized (0.01 to 0.1%). The chain recombines TRBV30 with TRBJ2-1; 9 nucleotides agree with TRBD2. The J segment lost 0 bases and the V segment lost 5 bases, leaving 5 bases of the junction unmatched. The germline CDR1 and CDR2 sequences are GTSNPN and SVGIG (reference sequence). The CDR3 extends over 15 amino acids. In nucleotides, the CDR3 is TGTGCCTGGTCTAGCGGGGCCCACTCCTACAATGAGCAGTTCTTC. It encodes CAWSSGAHSYNEQFF.

The V call is TRBV5-6, the J call TRBJ2-5; D may be TRBD1 (5 bases). The V and J ends lost 4 bases and 1 base respectively, with 8 bases between them. Germline-derived CDR1 and CDR2 are SGHDT and YYEEEE. The CDR3 spans 13 residues. Written as DNA, the CDR3 is TGTGCCAGCAGCCCGCAGGGCCAAGAGACCCAGTACTTC. Its translation is CASSPQGQETQYF.

This clonotype was found a few times. The chain is built from TRBV5-1 and TRBJ2-7; 8 positions match TRBD2. With V trimmed by 0 bases and J by 0 bases, 5 bases remained unmatched. Germline V gene lookup returns CDR1 SGHRS and CDR2 YFSETQ. The CDR3 sequence is 16 residues long. The CDR3, as DNA: TGCGCCAGCAGCTTGGAGGGGCGGGAGGCCTCCTACGAGCAGTACTTC. This sequence encodes CASSLEGREASYEQYF. Drawing the rest from reference TRBV5-1 and TRBJ2-7, the complete variable domain is KAGVTQTPRYLIKTRGQQVTLSCSPISGHRSVSWYQQTPGQGLQFLFEYFSETQRNKGNFPGRFSGRQFSNSRSEMNVSTLELGDSALYLCASSLEGREASYEQYFGPGTRLTVT.